Below are 24 T cell receptor beta chains sequenced from a single sample in a study of T cell clusters in autoimmune cytopenias. TRB was amplified from about 270 ng of peripheral blood genomic DNA per sample. One tube held mixed TRB-A and TRB-B primer pools for touch-down PCR. TCRdb reworked the multiplex PCR reads into one entry per CDR3 protein, no DNA. Its listing shows 5,000 to 6,500 distinct CDR3 sequences. This sample was shared with a second study, whose subject was T cell repertoires in aging, cancer and after chemotherapy.

Sample: peripheral blood. The receptors were sampled from a human donor in good health.

This clonotype is classed as medium-sized by frequency. This chain joins TRBV19 and TRBJ1-4; TCRdb indicates TRBD1, and absent DNA this call remains unverified. The germline V gene has CDR1 LNHDA and CDR2 SQIVND (reference sequence). This CDR3 is 12 amino acids long. CDR3 sequence: CASRSGFGKLFF.

This chain joins TRBV12-3 or TRBV12-4 and TRBJ2-5. The CDR3 is 16 amino acids. CDR3: CASSLESGIGSKTQYF.

By frequency, this clonotype is medium-sized. This chain links TRBV18 with TRBJ2-7. The CDR3 has 11 residues. Germline values: CDR1 KGHSH, CDR2 LQKENI. CDR3: CASSADYEQYF. Full variable domain (outside the CDR3, taken from reference TRBV18 and TRBJ2-7): NAGVMQNPRHLVRRRGQEARLRCSPMKGHSHVYWYRQLPEEGLKFMVYLQKENIIDESGMPKERFSAEFPKEGPSILRIQQVVRGDSAAYFCASSADYEQYFGPGTRLTVT.

This clonotype is medium-sized by frequency. The rearrangement uses TRBV19 and TRBJ1-5. This CDR3 region has 14 residues. From germline, CDR1 is LNHDA and CDR2 SQIVND (reference sequence). The CDR3 loop is CASSGDWSNQPQHF.

This clonotype ranks as large (0.1 to 1%) in terms of frequency. The chain carries TRBV29-1 and TRBJ2-3; TCRdb calls TRBD2, which cannot be checked without DNA. The germline gives CDR1 SQVTM, CDR2 ANQGSEA. This CDR3 region has 18 residues. CDR3 loop: CSVIYYQELAGLTDTQYF.

The V and J genes are TRBV10-2 and TRBJ2-7; TCRdb calls TRBD1, which cannot be checked without DNA. The CDR3 contains 13 residues. Germline V gene lookup returns CDR1 WSHSY and CDR2 SAAADI. CDR3 in amino acids: CASRMDRVDEQYF.

This chain links TRBV12-3 or TRBV12-4 with TRBJ1-2. CDR3 length: 11 residues. The CDR3 protein is CASSFWVGYTF.

This clonotype ranks as medium-sized in terms of frequency. The genes are TRBV11-3 and TRBJ2-3; TCRdb selects TRBD1, and the lack of DNA leaves this call unchecked. Per germline, CDR1 SGHNT and CDR2 YENEEA. The CDR3 extends over 13 amino acids. The CDR3 here is CASSWNYQGTQYF.

This chain connects TRBV6-5 to TRBJ1-6; TCRdb calls TRBD1, which cannot be checked without DNA. The CDR3 runs to 15 residues. The V gene's germline CDR1 is MNHEY and CDR2 SVGAGI. CDR3 loop: CASSYWGQGDSPLHF.

The V gene is TRBV6-5, the J gene TRBJ2-3; the D call of TRBD1 rests on TCRdb alone, since no DNA is present to check it. The germline CDR1 and CDR2 sequences are MNHEY and SVGAGI. The CDR3 spans 14 residues. CDR3 in amino acids: CASSYNRGADTQYF.

The V and J genes are TRBV20-1 and TRBJ1-1; the D call of TRBD1 rests on TCRdb alone, since no DNA is present to check it. Germline CDR1 reads DFQATT; CDR2 reads SNEGSKA (reference sequence). This CDR3 contains 13 residues. CDR3 sequence: CSARSGVYTEAFF.

This clonotype is classed as medium-sized (0.01 to 0.1%) by frequency. The genes are TRBV11-3 and TRBJ1-1; there is no DNA to check the TCRdb D call of TRBD1. Germline CDR1 SGHNT, CDR2 YENEEA. This CDR3 spans 12 amino acids. CDR3 region: CASSSKGVEAFF.

This rearrangement joins TRBV27 to TRBJ2-1; the D gene TCRdb calls, TRBD2, cannot be checked with no DNA. This CDR3 is built from 14 residues. The germline V gene has CDR1 MNHEY and CDR2 SMNVEV (reference sequence). The CDR3 loop reads CASSGGGRYNEQFF.

The V and J genes are TRBV5-1 and TRBJ2-7. The CDR3 has 13 amino acids. The germline V gene has CDR1 SGHRS and CDR2 YFSETQ. This chain's CDR3 is CASSDAQGYEQYF.

The gene calls are TRBV5-6 and TRBJ1-6. CDR1 is SGHDT, CDR2 YYEEEE, per germline. CDR3 size: 14 residues. The CDR3 spells CASSSTRAASPLHF.

The chain recombines TRBV10-3 with TRBJ2-2; lacking DNA, the TRBD1 call made by TCRdb goes unchecked. Per germline, CDR1 ENHRY and CDR2 SYGVKD. The CDR3 spans 15 residues. The CDR3 spells CAISGTGRGTGELFF.

Considering frequency, this clonotype is medium-sized (0.01 to 0.1%). V gene TRBV5-6 combines with J gene TRBJ2-3; as DNA is missing, the TRBD1 call by TCRdb cannot be tested. CDR1 is SGHDT, CDR2 YYEEEE, per germline. The CDR3 covers 15 residues. The CDR3 here is CASSFPGQGTDTQYF.

The rearrangement joins TRBV6-5 to TRBJ2-3; TCRdb's D call of TRBD1 is untestable without DNA. The CDR3 is made up of 15 amino acids. Germline V lookup: CDR1 MNHEY, CDR2 SVGAGI. The CDR3 spells CASSQRGGHTDTQYF.

This clonotype is identified as medium-sized from frequency. This sequence joins TRBV5-5 and TRBJ2-2. CDR3 length: 17 amino acids. The germline CDR1 and CDR2 sequences are SGHKS and YYEKEE (reference sequence). CDR3 amino acids: CASSLVPASMGTGELFF. Combining the CDR3 with reference TRBV5-5 and TRBJ2-2 gives the whole variable domain DAGVTQSPTHLIKTRGQQVTLRCSPISGHKSVSWYQQVLGQGPQFIFQYYEKEERGRGNFPDRFSARQFPNYSSELNVNALLLGDSALYLCASSLVPASMGTGELFFGEGSRLTVL.

This rearrangement joins TRBV11-1 to TRBJ1-2. Looked up from germline, CDR1 is SGHAT and CDR2 is FQDESV (reference sequence). The CDR3 is 17 residues long. CDR3 sequence: CASSLSKWGTRGSGYTF.

This chain links TRBV12-3 or TRBV12-4 with TRBJ1-5. This CDR3 spans 15 amino acids. CDR3 region: CASSLARNSNQPQHF.

The rearrangement links TRBV27 to TRBJ1-2; absent DNA, TCRdb's TRBD1 call cannot be checked. The length of the CDR3 is 16 residues. In germline, CDR1 is MNHEY, CDR2 SMNVEV (reference sequence). This chain's CDR3 is CASSSRPGTGIHGYTF.

This rearrangement joins TRBV12-3 or TRBV12-4 to TRBJ2-1; TCRdb's assignment of TRBD1 cannot be checked, as there is no DNA. The CDR3 totals 13 residues. The CDR3 sequence: CASSAPLYNEQFF.

This CDR3 reads CASSLGYDGLFEQYF. This chain connects TRBV11-1 to TRBJ2-7; the D call from TCRdb, TRBD2, cannot be confirmed without DNA. The CDR3 is 15 amino acids. CDR1 is SGHAT and CDR2 is FQDESV in the germline V gene (reference sequence).